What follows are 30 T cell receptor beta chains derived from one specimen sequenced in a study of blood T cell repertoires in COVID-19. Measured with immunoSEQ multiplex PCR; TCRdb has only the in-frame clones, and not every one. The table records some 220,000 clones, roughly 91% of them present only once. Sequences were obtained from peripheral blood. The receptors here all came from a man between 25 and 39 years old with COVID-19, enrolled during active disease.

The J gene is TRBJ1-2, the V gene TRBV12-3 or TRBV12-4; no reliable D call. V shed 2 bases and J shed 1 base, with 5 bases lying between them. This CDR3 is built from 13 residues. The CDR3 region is CASSLIFNYGYTF. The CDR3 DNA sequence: TGTGCCAGCAGTTTAATCTTTAACTATGGCTACACCTTC.

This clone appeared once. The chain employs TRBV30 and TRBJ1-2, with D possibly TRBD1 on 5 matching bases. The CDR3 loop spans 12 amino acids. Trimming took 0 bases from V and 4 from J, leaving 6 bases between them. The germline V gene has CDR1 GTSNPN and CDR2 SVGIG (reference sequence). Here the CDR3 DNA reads TGTGCCTGGAGTGTACAGGTCTATGGCTACACCTTC. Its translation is CAWSVQVYGYTF. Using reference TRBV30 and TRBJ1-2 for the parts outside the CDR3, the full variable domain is SQTIHQWPATLVQPVGSPLSLECTVEGTSNPNLYWYRQAAGRGLQLLFYSVGIGQISSEVPQNLSASRPQDRQFILSSKKLLLSDSGFYLCAWSVQVYGYTFGSGTRLTVV.

The CDR3 sequence: CATSDPAGVQYF. As DNA, the CDR3 is TGTGCCACCAGTGATCCGGCGGGGGTGCAGTACTTC. V and J are TRBV24-1 and TRBJ2-7; TRBD2 matches 7 bases. Germline lookup yields CDR1 KGHDR and CDR2 SFDVKD. J gave up 9 bases and V 3 bases, and 4 bases lay outside the gene matches. The CDR3 is made up of 12 amino acids.

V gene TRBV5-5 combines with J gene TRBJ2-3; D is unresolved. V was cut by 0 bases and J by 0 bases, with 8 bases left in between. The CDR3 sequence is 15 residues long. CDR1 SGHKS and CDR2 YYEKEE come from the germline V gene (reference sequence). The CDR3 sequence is CASSLVSVSTDTQYF. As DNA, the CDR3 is TGTGCCAGCAGCTTGGTGTCCGTGAGCACAGATACGCAGTATTTT.

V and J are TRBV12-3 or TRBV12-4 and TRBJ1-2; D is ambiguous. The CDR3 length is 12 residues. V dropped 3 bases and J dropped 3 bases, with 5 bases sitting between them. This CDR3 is CASSFSDYGYTF. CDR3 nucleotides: TGTGCCAGCAGTTTTAGTGACTATGGCTACACCTTC.

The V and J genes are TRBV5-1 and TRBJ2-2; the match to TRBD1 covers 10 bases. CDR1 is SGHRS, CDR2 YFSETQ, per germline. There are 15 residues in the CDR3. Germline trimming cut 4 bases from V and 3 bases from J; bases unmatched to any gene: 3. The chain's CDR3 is CASSRDRGDTGELFF. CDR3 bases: TGCGCCAGCAGCCGGGACAGGGGAGACACCGGGGAGCTGTTTTTT. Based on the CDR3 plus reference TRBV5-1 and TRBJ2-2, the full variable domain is KAGVTQTPRYLIKTRGQQVTLSCSPISGHRSVSWYQQTPGQGLQFLFEYFSETQRNKGNFPGRFSGRQFSNSRSEMNVSTLELGDSALYLCASSRDRGDTGELFFGEGSRLTVL.

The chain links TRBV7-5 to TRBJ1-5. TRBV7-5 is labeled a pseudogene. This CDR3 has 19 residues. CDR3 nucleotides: TGTGTCAGAAGCTTATTTCCCCTTGAGCAGAACTATAGCAATCAGCCCCAGCATTTT. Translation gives CVRSLFPLEQNYSNQPQHF.

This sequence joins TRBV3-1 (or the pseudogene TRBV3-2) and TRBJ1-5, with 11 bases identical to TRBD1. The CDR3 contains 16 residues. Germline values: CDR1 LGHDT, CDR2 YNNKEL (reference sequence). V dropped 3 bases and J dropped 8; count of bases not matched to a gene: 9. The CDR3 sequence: CASSQGTGTGGEPQHF. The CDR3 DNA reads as TGTGCCAGCAGCCAGGGAACCGGGACAGGGGGTGAGCCCCAGCATTTT.

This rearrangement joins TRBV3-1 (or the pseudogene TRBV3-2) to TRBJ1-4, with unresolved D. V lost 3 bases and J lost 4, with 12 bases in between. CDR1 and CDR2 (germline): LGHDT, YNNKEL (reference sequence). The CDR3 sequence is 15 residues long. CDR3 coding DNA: TGTGCCAGCAGCCACAGGACGGGAGTTAATGAAAAACTGTTTTTT. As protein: CASSHRTGVNEKLFF.

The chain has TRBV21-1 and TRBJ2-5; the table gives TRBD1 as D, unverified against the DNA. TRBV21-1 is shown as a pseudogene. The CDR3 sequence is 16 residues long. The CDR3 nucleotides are TGTGCCAGCAGCCCCCGAAAGTACAAAGGGGGAGAGACCCAGTACTTC. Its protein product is CASSPRKYKGGETQYF.

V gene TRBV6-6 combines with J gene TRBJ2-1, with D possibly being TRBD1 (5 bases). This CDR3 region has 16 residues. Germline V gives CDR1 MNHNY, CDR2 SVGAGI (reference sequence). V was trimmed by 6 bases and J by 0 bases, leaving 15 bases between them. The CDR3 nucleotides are TGTGCCAGCAGACCCCCTGACAGCTCCTCCTACAATGAGCAGTTCTTC. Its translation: CASRPPDSSSYNEQFF.

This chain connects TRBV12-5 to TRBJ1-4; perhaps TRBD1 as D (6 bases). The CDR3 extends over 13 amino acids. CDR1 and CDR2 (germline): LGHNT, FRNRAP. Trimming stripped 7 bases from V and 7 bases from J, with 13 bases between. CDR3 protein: CASAGGQSEKLFF. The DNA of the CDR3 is TGTGCTAGTGCGGGGGGCCAGAGTGAAAAACTGTTTTTT.

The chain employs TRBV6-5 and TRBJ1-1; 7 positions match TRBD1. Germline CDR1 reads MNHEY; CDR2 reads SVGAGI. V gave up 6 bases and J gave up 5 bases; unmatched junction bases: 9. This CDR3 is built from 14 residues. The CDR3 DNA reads TGTGCCAGCAGCTCAGGGGGACGGGAAACTGAAGCTTTCTTT. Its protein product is CASSSGGRETEAFF.

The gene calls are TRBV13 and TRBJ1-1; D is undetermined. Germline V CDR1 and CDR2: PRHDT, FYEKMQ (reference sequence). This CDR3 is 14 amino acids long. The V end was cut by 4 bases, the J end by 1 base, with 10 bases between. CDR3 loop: CASSSPTKNTEAFF. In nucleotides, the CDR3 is TGTGCCAGCAGCTCGCCGACTAAGAACACTGAAGCTTTCTTT.

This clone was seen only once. DNA of the CDR3: TGTGCCAGCAGTTTTAAGCGGGGGGGCACAGATACGCAGTATTTT. Its protein product is CASSFKRGGTDTQYF. This chain links TRBV5-6 with TRBJ2-3; 9 bases agree with TRBD2. The CDR3 has 15 amino acids. After removal of 5 bases from V and 1 base from J, the junction contained 5 bases not matched to a gene. The germline V gene has CDR1 SGHDT and CDR2 YYEEEE.

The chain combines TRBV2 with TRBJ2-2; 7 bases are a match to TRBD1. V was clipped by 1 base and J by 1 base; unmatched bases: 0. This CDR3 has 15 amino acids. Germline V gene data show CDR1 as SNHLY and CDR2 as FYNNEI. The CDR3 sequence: CASSEGTGNTGELFF. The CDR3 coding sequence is TGTGCCAGCAGTGAAGGGACAGGGAACACCGGGGAGCTGTTTTTT.

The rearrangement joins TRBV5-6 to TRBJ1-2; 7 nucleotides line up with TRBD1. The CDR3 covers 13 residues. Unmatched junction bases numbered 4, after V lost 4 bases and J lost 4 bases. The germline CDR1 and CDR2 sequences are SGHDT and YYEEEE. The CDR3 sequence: CASSITGVYGYTF. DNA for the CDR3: TGTGCCAGCAGCATTACAGGGGTCTATGGCTACACCTTC.

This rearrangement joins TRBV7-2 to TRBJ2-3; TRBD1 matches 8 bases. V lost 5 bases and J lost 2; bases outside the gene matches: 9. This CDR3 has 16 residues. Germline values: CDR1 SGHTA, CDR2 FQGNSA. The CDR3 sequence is CASSPGQGSYTDTQYF. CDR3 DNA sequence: TGTGCCAGCAGCCCTGGACAGGGAAGTTACACAGATACGCAGTATTTT.

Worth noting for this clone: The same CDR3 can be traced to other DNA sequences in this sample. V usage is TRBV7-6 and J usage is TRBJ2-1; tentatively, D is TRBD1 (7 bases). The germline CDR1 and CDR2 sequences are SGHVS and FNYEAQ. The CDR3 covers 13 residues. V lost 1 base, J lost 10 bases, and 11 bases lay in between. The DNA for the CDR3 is TGTGCCAGCAGCTTAGAGGGGGCGGGGGAGCAGTTCTTC. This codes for CASSLEGAGEQFF.

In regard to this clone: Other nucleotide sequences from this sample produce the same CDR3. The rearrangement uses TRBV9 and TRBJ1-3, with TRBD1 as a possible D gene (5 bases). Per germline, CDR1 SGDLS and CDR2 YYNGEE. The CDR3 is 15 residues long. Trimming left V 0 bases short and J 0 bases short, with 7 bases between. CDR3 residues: CASSVGGLSGNTIYF. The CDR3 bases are TGTGCCAGCAGCGTAGGGGGCCTCTCTGGAAACACCATATATTTT. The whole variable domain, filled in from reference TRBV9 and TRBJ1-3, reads DSGVTQTPKHLITATGQRVTLRCSPRSGDLSVYWYQQSLDQGLQFLIQYYNGEERAKGNILERFSAQQFPDLHSELNLSSLELGDSALYFCASSVGGLSGNTIYFGEGSWLTVV.

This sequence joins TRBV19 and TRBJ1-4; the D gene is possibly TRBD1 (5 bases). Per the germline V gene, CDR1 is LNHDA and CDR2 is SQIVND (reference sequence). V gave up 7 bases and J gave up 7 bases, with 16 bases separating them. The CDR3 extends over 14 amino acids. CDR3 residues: CASTPTASAEKLFF. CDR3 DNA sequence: TGTGCCAGTACCCCGACAGCCTCGGCTGAAAAACTGTTTTTT. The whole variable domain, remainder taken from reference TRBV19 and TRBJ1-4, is DGGITQSPKYLFRKEGQNVTLSCEQNLNHDAMYWYRQDPGQGLRLIYYSQIVNDFQKGDIAEGYSVSREKKESFPLTVTSAQKNPTAFYLCASTPTASAEKLFFGSGTQLSVL.

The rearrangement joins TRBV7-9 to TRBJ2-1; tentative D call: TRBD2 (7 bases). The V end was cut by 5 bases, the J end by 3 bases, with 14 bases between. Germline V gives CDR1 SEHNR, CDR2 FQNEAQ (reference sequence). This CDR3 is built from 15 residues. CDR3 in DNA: TGTGCCAGCAGCCCTCGGGGGGCCATCTACAATGAGCAGTTCTTC. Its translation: CASSPRGAIYNEQFF. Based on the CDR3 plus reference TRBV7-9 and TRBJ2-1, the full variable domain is DTGVSQNPRHKITKRGQNVTFRCDPISEHNRLYWYRQTLGQGPEFLTYFQNEAQLEKSRLLSDRFSAERPKGSFSTLEIQRTEQGDSAMYLCASSPRGAIYNEQFFGPGTRLTVL.

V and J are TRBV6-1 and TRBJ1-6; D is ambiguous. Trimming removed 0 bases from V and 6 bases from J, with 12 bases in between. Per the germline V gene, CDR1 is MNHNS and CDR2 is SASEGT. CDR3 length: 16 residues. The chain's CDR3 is CASSEALHGANSPLHF. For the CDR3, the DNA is TGTGCCAGCAGTGAAGCGCTTCATGGAGCTAATTCACCCCTCCACTTT.

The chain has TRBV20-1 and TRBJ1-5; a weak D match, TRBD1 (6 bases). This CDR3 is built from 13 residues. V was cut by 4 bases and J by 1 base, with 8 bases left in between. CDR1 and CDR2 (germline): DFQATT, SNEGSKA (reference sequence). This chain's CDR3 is CSANDRSNQPQHF. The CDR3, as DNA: TGCAGTGCTAATGACAGGAGCAATCAGCCCCAGCATTTT.

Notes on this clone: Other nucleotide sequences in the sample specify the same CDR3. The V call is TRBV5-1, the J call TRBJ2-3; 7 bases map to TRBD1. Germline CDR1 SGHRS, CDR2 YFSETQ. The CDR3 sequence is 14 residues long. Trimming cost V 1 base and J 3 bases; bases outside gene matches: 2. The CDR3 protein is CASSLRQGTDTQYF. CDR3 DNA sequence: TGCGCCAGCAGCTTGAGACAGGGAACAGATACGCAGTATTTT.

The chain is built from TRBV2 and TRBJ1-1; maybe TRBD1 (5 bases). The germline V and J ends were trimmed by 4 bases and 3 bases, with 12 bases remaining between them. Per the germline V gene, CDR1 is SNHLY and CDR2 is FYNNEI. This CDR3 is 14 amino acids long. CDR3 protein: CASSGQGEDTEAFF. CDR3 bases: TGTGCCAGCAGTGGCCAGGGCGAGGACACTGAAGCTTTCTTT.

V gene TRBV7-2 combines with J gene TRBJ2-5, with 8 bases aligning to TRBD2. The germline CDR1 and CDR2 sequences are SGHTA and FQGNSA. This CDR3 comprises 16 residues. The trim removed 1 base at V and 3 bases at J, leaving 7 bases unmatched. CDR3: CASSLVNGGAEETQYF. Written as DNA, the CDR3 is TGTGCCAGCAGCTTAGTCAACGGGGGGGCCGAAGAGACCCAGTACTTC.

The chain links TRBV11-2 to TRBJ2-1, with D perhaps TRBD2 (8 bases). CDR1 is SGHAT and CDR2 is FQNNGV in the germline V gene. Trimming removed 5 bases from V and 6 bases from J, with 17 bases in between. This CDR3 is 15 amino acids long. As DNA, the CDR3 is TGTGCCAGCAGCCAGGGGGTCAGCGGGAGCAATGAGCAGTTCTTC. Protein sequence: CASSQGVSGSNEQFF.

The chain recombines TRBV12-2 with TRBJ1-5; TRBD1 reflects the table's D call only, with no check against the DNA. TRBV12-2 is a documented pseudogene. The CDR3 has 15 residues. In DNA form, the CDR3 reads TGTGCAAGTCGCCCGCCAGGGTGTAGCAATCAGCCCCAGCATTTT. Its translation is CASRPPGCSNQPQHF.

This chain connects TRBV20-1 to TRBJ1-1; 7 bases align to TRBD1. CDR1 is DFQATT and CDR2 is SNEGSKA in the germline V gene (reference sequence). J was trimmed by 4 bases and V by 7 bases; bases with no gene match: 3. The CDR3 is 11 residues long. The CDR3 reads CSVGTATEAFF. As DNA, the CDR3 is TGCAGTGTAGGGACAGCCACTGAAGCTTTCTTT.